The 25 T cell receptor beta chains given below trace back to one sample, sequenced in a study of T-cell reconstitution after alpha-beta-depleted transplantation in children. Preparation of the TCRbeta library used unique molecular identifiers. TCRdb re-analysed the PCR reads in MiXCR, keeping a single row per CDR3 protein. The data show under 20,000 distinct CDR3 sequences, 13% seen once. The starting material was PBMCs, mostly from graft donor cells, obtained 60 days after TCRalphabeta/CD19-depleted stem cell transplant. These receptors all come from a female patient between 2 and 10 years old who had a stem cell transplant for congenital amegakaryocytic thrombocytopenia, so the T cells may come from the graft donor.

By proportion, this clonotype is medium-sized. The genes are TRBV27 and TRBJ1-1; tentatively, D is TRBD1 (5 bases). CDR1 and CDR2 from the germline V gene are MNHEY and SMNVEV (reference sequence). This CDR3 has 14 amino acids. Trimming took 6 bases from V and 5 from J, leaving 16 bases between them. The CDR3 reads CASRVATVVTEAFF. The CDR3 DNA sequence: TGTGCCAGCAGAGTCGCGACAGTGGTAACTGAAGCTTTCTTT.

Many counts were recorded for this clonotype. The chain has TRBV20-1 and TRBJ2-7; TRBD1 or TRBD2 may be the D gene (5 bases each). The CDR3 consists of 14 residues. Between the trimmed V and J ends, which lost 3 bases and 2 bases, there was a span of 14 bases. Germline-derived CDR1 and CDR2 are DFQATT and SNEGSKA (reference sequence). The CDR3 reads CSARGKRGPYEQYF. In DNA, the CDR3 is TGCAGTGCTAGGGGTAAGAGGGGTCCCTACGAGCAGTACTTC.

This clonotype has at least ten counts. The rearrangement joins TRBV20-1 to TRBJ2-5; the D gene could be TRBD1 or TRBD2 (5 bases each). Germline values: CDR1 DFQATT, CDR2 SNEGSKA (reference sequence). The CDR3 is 15 residues long. V was clipped by 4 bases and J by 5 bases, with 20 bases between them. The CDR3 is CSAIPSWGREETQYF. The CDR3 DNA sequence: TGCAGTGCTATCCCATCCTGGGGACGTGAGGAGACCCAGTACTTC.

This clonotype is medium-sized. This chain links TRBV20-1 with TRBJ2-1, with D uncertain. Deletions cut 4 bases from V and 10 bases from J, with 14 bases between. This CDR3 has 12 amino acids. Germline lookup yields CDR1 DFQATT and CDR2 SNEGSKA (reference sequence). DNA for the CDR3: TGCAGTGCTACCGCGACTTGGCAGGAGCAGTTCTTC. Its protein product is CSATATWQEQFF.

This clonotype was observed at least ten times. The V and J genes are TRBV4-1 and TRBJ2-7, with 8 bases matching TRBD2. V was clipped by 5 bases and J by 3 bases; unmatched bases: 9. Germline CDR1 and CDR2: MGHRA and YSYEKL. The CDR3 extends over 15 amino acids. In DNA form, the CDR3 reads TGCGCCAGCAGCGAACTGGGACTAGTAGGCTACGAGCAGTACTTC. Its protein product is CASSELGLVGYEQYF.

The table lists this clonotype with many counts. The V and J genes are TRBV10-3 and TRBJ2-1; 10 bases line up with TRBD2. V dropped 6 bases and J dropped 4; count of bases not matched to a gene: 12. Germline-derived CDR1 and CDR2 are ENHRY and SYGVKD. The CDR3 spans 17 residues. CDR3 sequence reads: CAISASHGTSEYNEQFF. In DNA, the CDR3 is TGTGCCATCAGCGCATCACATGGGACTAGCGAGTACAATGAGCAGTTCTTC.

This clonotype was picked up many times. V and J are TRBV12-5 and TRBJ2-2; no clear D gene. The CDR3 is made up of 11 amino acids. Germline CDR1 LGHNT, CDR2 FRNRAP. V lost 3 bases and J 4 bases, leaving 0 bases between the germline ends. The CDR3 nucleotides read TGTGCTAGTGGTTTCACCGGGGAGCTGTTTTTT. This encodes CASGFTGELFF.

This clonotype has ten or more counts. This chain joins TRBV5-4 and TRBJ2-1; 10 positions match TRBD2. The V segment lost 1 base and the J segment 6 bases; nucleotides outside the gene matches: 7. CDR1 and CDR2 (germline): SGHNT, YYREEE (reference sequence). The CDR3 extends over 16 amino acids. CDR3 coding DNA: TGTGCCAGCAGCTTGAGAGCGGGAGGGGTCTTCAATGAGCAGTTCTTC. This codes for CASSLRAGGVFNEQFF.

This clonotype was observed at least ten times. Here the CDR3 reads CASSHSPGQTTQETQYF. The CDR3 nucleotides are TGTGCCAGCTCTCACTCTCCGGGACAGACTACACAAGAGACCCAGTACTTC. This chain links TRBV18 with TRBJ2-5; 7 bases line up with TRBD1. In germline, CDR1 is KGHSH, CDR2 LQKENI. Unmatched junction bases numbered 15, after V lost 6 bases and J lost 2 bases. This CDR3 is built from 17 residues.

This clonotype showed up many times. The chain recombines TRBV30 with TRBJ2-3; D is uncertain. From germline, CDR1 is GTSNPN and CDR2 SVGIG (reference sequence). The V end was cut by 5 bases, the J end by 7 bases, with 22 bases between. The CDR3 consists of 15 residues. CDR3 DNA: TGTGCCTGGGCCAAAGGGCGCTCCTCGCCCTATACGCAGTATTTT. This translates into CAWAKGRSSPYTQYF.

This clonotype was seen at least ten times. The rearrangement uses TRBV20-1 and TRBJ2-1, with 10 bases matching TRBD2. This CDR3 is built from 16 residues. V gave up 2 bases and J gave up 0 bases; unmatched junction bases: 4. CDR1 and CDR2 (germline): DFQATT, SNEGSKA (reference sequence). The CDR3 DNA sequence: TGCAGTGCTAGACTAGCGGGAGTGGGCTCCTACAATGAGCAGTTCTTC. Its protein product is CSARLAGVGSYNEQFF.

This clonotype was found many times. V and J are TRBV4-1 and TRBJ1-1; D is perhaps TRBD1 (6 bases). The CDR3 extends over 15 amino acids. CDR1 and CDR2 (germline): MGHRA, YSYEKL. V was shortened by 0 bases and J by 4 bases, with 12 bases between the two germline ends. Written as DNA, the CDR3 is TGCGCCAGCAGCCAAGAGTGGGGGCGGGTCACTGAAGCTTTCTTT. This sequence encodes CASSQEWGRVTEAFF.

This rearrangement joins TRBV20-1 to TRBJ2-1, with D tentatively TRBD1 (6 bases). V was shortened by 5 bases and J by 8 bases, with 10 bases between the two germline ends. The CDR3 loop spans 11 amino acids. The germline CDR1 and CDR2 sequences are DFQATT and SNEGSKA (reference sequence). CDR3 loop: CSALGADEQFF. CDR3 sequence (DNA): TGCAGTGCTTTGGGGGCCGATGAGCAGTTCTTC.

In this sample, this clonotype turned up a few times. V usage is TRBV6-1 and J usage is TRBJ2-2, with D possibly TRBD2 on 6 matching bases. This CDR3 region has 15 residues. V lost 7 bases and J 4 bases, leaving 16 bases between the germline ends. Germline CDR1 MNHNS, CDR2 SASEGT. As DNA, the CDR3 is TGTGCCAGCAAAGGAGGGCAGGGCGCCACCGGGGAGCTGTTTTTT. Encoded protein: CASKGGQGATGELFF.

The V gene is TRBV7-2, the J gene TRBJ2-7, with D possibly TRBD1 on 6 matching bases. V was trimmed by 0 bases and J by 4 bases, leaving 19 bases between them. The CDR3 extends over 17 amino acids. Germline CDR1 and CDR2: SGHTA and FQGNSA. In DNA form, the CDR3 reads TGTGCCAGCAGCTTAGCTATAGGACAGCGAGAGCCATACGAGCAGTACTTC. Its translation is CASSLAIGQREPYEQYF.

Many counts were recorded for this clonotype. The genes are TRBV5-1 and TRBJ2-1; TRBD2 matches at 8 bases. CDR3 length: 18 residues. Per germline, CDR1 SGHRS and CDR2 YFSETQ. The V gene end was trimmed by 4 bases and the J gene end by 6 bases; junction bases not matched to a gene: 18. In DNA, the CDR3 is TGCGCCAGCAGCCCGGGGACACGGGGGACTAGGGCTCCCAATGAGCAGTTCTTC. It codes for CASSPGTRGTRAPNEQFF.

This clonotype was seen at least ten times. The chain joins TRBV12-3 or TRBV12-4 to TRBJ1-3, with 7 positions matching TRBD1. The length of the CDR3 is 15 residues. Trimming took 5 bases from V and 2 from J; bases not matched to a gene: 6. Here the CDR3 reads CASSTTGVAGNTIYF. For the CDR3, the DNA is TGTGCCAGCAGTACAACAGGGGTCGCTGGAAACACCATATATTTT.

This clonotype was observed many times. J is TRBJ2-5 and V is TRBV20-1; 7 bases line up with TRBD2. Trimming cost V 2 bases and J 4 bases; bases outside gene matches: 10. CDR1 DFQATT and CDR2 SNEGSKA come from the germline V gene (reference sequence). CDR3 length: 15 amino acids. The CDR3: CSARSGAGVLETQYF. DNA of the CDR3: TGCAGTGCTAGATCTGGGGCGGGAGTTCTAGAGACCCAGTACTTC.

The chain links TRBV11-2 to TRBJ2-5, with D unclear. Trimming took off 4 bases at V and 0 bases at J, with 9 bases between the two ends. This CDR3 is built from 14 residues. Germline V gives CDR1 SGHAT, CDR2 FQNNGV. CDR3 coding DNA: TGTGCCAGCAGCTCGGACCGATACCAAGAGACCCAGTACTTC. It is translated as CASSSDRYQETQYF.

Ten or more counts support this clonotype. The chain uses TRBV7-9 and TRBJ2-1, with 7 positions matching TRBD2. The junction had 8 bases not matched to a gene; V was cut back by 3 bases and J by 6 bases. The CDR3 covers 15 residues. The germline gives CDR1 SEHNR, CDR2 FQNEAQ (reference sequence). The CDR3 DNA reads TGTGCCAGCAGCTTGGGACTATCTACCCTCAATGAGCAGTTCTTC. It encodes CASSLGLSTLNEQFF.

This clonotype was detected many times. The CDR3 nucleotides read TGTGCCAGCAGCTTGGGGACTAGCGAGTACGAGCAGTACTTC. It translates to CASSLGTSEYEQYF. The rearrangement links TRBV11-2 to TRBJ2-7; 10 bases line up with TRBD2. This CDR3 region has 14 residues. Germline trimming cut 3 bases from V and 4 bases from J; bases unmatched to any gene: 3. In germline, CDR1 is SGHAT, CDR2 FQNNGV.

This clonotype appeared a single time. The chain is built from TRBV3-1 and TRBJ2-1, with 9 bases that match TRBD2. The length of the CDR3 is 16 residues. With V trimmed by 0 bases and J by 8 bases, 8 bases remained unmatched. The germline V gene has CDR1 LGHDT and CDR2 YNNKEL (reference sequence). CDR3: CASSQERLAGTHEQFF. CDR3 bases: TGTGCCAGCAGCCAAGAACGCCTAGCGGGAACTCATGAGCAGTTCTTC.

At least ten counts were recorded for this clonotype. The chain combines TRBV5-4 with TRBJ2-5; 9 bases are shared with TRBD2. Unmatched junction bases numbered 10, after V lost 5 bases and J lost 2 bases. Per the germline V gene, CDR1 is SGHNT and CDR2 is YYREEE (reference sequence). This CDR3 is built from 16 residues. CDR3 sequence: CASRPGLATIQETQYF. DNA of the CDR3: TGTGCCAGCAGACCTGGACTAGCGACCATTCAAGAGACCCAGTACTTC.

This clonotype was observed at least ten times. The V gene is TRBV10-2, the J gene TRBJ1-4; no reliable D call. CDR3 size: 15 residues. Between the trimmed V and J ends, which lost 6 bases and 8 bases, there was a span of 19 bases. Per the germline V gene, CDR1 is WSHSY and CDR2 is SAAADI. The CDR3 reads CASSKTGLILEKLFF. Written as DNA, the CDR3 is TGCGCCAGCAGCAAAACGGGCCTCATTCTGGAAAAACTGTTTTTT.

This clonotype has at least ten counts. The V call is TRBV6-2 or TRBV6-3, the J call TRBJ1-5; unclear D gene. This CDR3 region has 15 residues. Trimming took 6 bases from V and 0 from J, leaving 12 bases between them. Per germline, CDR1 MNHEY and CDR2 SVGEGT. CDR3 in amino acids: CASSWTHYSNQPQHF. CDR3 nucleotides: TGTGCCAGCAGCTGGACCCATTATAGCAATCAGCCCCAGCATTTT.